The rows below give T cell receptor beta chains drawn from one sample of a study of blood T cell repertoires in COVID-19. Method: immunoSEQ multiplex PCR; TCRdb's copy keeps in-frame clones and lacks some. The sample yields fewer than 350,000 clones, 89% seen once. Sequencing input: PBMCs or T cells enriched from blood (not recorded which). These receptors came from a woman between 40 and 50 years old who had recovered from COVID-19. The CDR3 runs from the conserved cysteine through the conserved F or W. The D gene is left open where the match is weak. Expanded clones are given a class, and other clones once, few, many or no size at all.

j_gene	abundance	d_gene	v_gene	CDR3aa	CDR3nt
TRBJ1-2	once	TRBD1	TRBV30	CAWSVPWTGNYGYTF	TGTGCCTGGAGTGTACCCTGGACAGGGAACTATGGCTACACCTTC
TRBJ2-1	-	TRBD2	TRBV7-2	CASSLERTSGSIGNEQFF	TGTGCCAGCAGCTTAGAGAGGACTAGCGGGAGTATAGGCAATGAGCAGTTCTTC
TRBJ2-7	once	TRBD2	TRBV27	CASFRGGTPGEQYF	TGTGCCAGCTTTCGGGGGGGGACCCCGGGGGAGCAGTACTTC
TRBJ2-5	-	-	TRBV6-6	CASTGAQETQYF	TGTGCCAGCACCGGAGCCCAAGAGACCCAGTACTTC
TRBJ1-5	once	-	TRBV27	CAASGIGQPQHF	TGTGCCGCCTCGGGTATAGGACAGCCCCAGCATTTT
TRBJ2-5	few	TRBD2	TRBV28	CASSPSGLAAGETQYF	TGTGCCAGCAGCCCCTCGGGACTAGCGGCCGGGGAGACCCAGTACTTC
TRBJ1-2	-	TRBD1	TRBV11-1	CASSLDRGDHGYTF	TGTGCCAGCAGCTTAGACAGGGGAGATCATGGCTACACCTTC
TRBJ2-1	-	TRBD2	TRBV4-2	CASSQITGTSDYNEQFF	TGTGCCAGCAGCCAGATCACCGGGACTAGCGACTACAATGAGCAGTTCTTC
TRBJ1-4	-	TRBD1	TRBV18	CASSFTDRGTNEKLFF	TGTGCCAGCTCATTTACGGACAGGGGAACTAATGAAAAACTGTTTTTT
TRBJ2-7	few	-	TRBV5-1	CASSPREGGIYEQYF	TGCGCCAGCAGCCCGCGCGAGGGCGGCATCTACGAGCAGTACTTC
TRBJ1-1	-	-	TRBV2	CASTASGTEAFF	TGTGCCAGCACAGCTTCGGGCACTGAAGCTTTCTTT
TRBJ1-6	-	TRBD1	TRBV2	CASSRDRDRDSPLHF	TGTGCCAGCAGCCGGGACCGGGACAGAGATTCACCCCTCCACTTT
TRBJ1-2	-	-	TRBV30	CAWSEQPYGYTF	TGTGCCTGGAGTGAACAGCCCTATGGCTACACCTTC
TRBJ1-3	-	TRBD1	TRBV18	CASSPVTGTGSGSGNTIYF	TGTGCCAGCTCACCCGTGACCGGGACAGGGTCGGGCTCTGGAAACACCATATATTTT
TRBJ2-1	-	-	TRBV5-8	CASSSWRRSYNEQFF	TGTGCCAGCAGCTCGTGGCGGAGATCCTACAATGAGCAGTTCTTC
TRBJ1-4	-	-	TRBV3-1/TRBV3-2	CASRQNEKLFF	TGTGCCAGCAGACAGAATGAAAAACTGTTTTTT
TRBJ2-1	-	-	TRBV9	CASSVGPTSSYNEQFF	TGTGCCAGCAGCGTAGGGCCCACCAGCTCCTACAATGAGCAGTTCTTC
TRBJ2-3	-	-	TRBV10-3	CAIRGTGTSTDTQYF	TGTGCCATCAGGGGGACTGGTACTAGCACAGATACGCAGTATTTT
TRBJ1-1	-	TRBD1	TRBV6-6	CASSSPGGKDTEAFF	TGTGCCAGCAGTTCCCCAGGGGGGAAGGACACTGAAGCTTTCTTT
TRBJ1-1	-	-	TRBV18	CASSTMWGAEAFF	TGTGCCAGCTCCACAATGTGGGGGGCTGAAGCTTTCTTT
TRBJ2-7	-	TRBD1	TRBV4-1	CASSQVWTGSSYEQYF	TGCGCCAGCAGCCAAGTGTGGACAGGGAGCTCCTACGAGCAGTACTTC
TRBJ2-1	-	-	TRBV12-3/TRBV12-4	CASSPGSNEQFF	TGTGCCAGCAGCCCCGGGAGCAATGAGCAGTTCTTC
TRBJ1-6	-	-	TRBV19	CASSISVRTDSPLHF	TGTGCCAGTAGTATTTCGGTTAGGACAGATTCACCCCTCCACTTT
TRBJ1-6	-	-	TRBV6-5	CASSSSSYNSPLHF	TGTGCCAGCAGTTCTAGCTCCTATAATTCACCCCTCCACTTT
TRBJ1-4	-	-	TRBV28	CASSTPGNDEKLFF	TGTGCCAGCAGTACCCCAGGGAACGATGAAAAACTGTTTTTT
TRBJ2-7	-	TRBD2	TRBV4-1	CASSRGTSDFYEQYF	TGCGCCAGCAGCCGAGGGACTAGCGATTTTTACGAGCAGTACTTC
TRBJ1-2	-	TRBD1	TRBV5-4	CASSMGQGAGANYGYTF	TGTGCCAGCAGCATGGGACAGGGGGCCGGGGCTAACTATGGCTACACCTTC
TRBJ1-2	-	-	TRBV3-1/TRBV3-2	CASSQAPGEGGYTF	TGTGCCAGCAGCCAAGCCCCAGGGGAGGGTGGCTACACCTTC
TRBJ2-1	-	TRBD2	TRBV5-1	CASSSIYGGAYNEQFF	TGCGCCAGCAGCTCGATCTACGGGGGGGCCTACAATGAGCAGTTCTTC
TRBJ2-5	-	TRBD2	TRBV3-1/TRBV3-2	CASSHGLAGGGVETQYF	TGTGCCAGCAGCCACGGACTAGCGGGAGGAGGGGTAGAGACCCAGTACTTC
TRBJ2-1	-	TRBD2	TRBV9	CASSGPSGAYNEQFF	TGTGCCAGCAGCGGACCTAGCGGGGCTTACAATGAGCAGTTCTTC
TRBJ1-6	-	-	TRBV5-1	CASSADSNSPLHF	TGCGCCAGCAGCGCCGACAGTAATTCACCCCTCCACTTT
TRBJ1-2	-	-	TRBV6-5	CASRTSERGYTF	TGTGCCAGCAGGACCTCGGAGAGGGGCTACACCTTC
TRBJ1-5	-	-	TRBV21-1	CASSKISGFGRLGYQPQHF	TGTGCCAGCAGCAAAATATCGGGTTTTGGCAGACTTGGCTATCAGCCCCAGCATTTT
TRBJ2-1	-	-	TRBV5-6	CASSPRSSGSYNEQFF	TGTGCCAGCAGCCCCCGGAGTAGCGGCTCCTACAATGAGCAGTTCTTC
TRBJ1-5	-	-	TRBV2	CASSRRQDQPQHF	TGTGCCAGCAGCAGAAGACAAGATCAGCCCCAGCATTTT
TRBJ2-2	-	TRBD2	TRBV19	CASSIGTAGGSGTGELFF	TGTGCCAGTAGTATCGGCACGGCGGGGGGGTCGGGCACCGGGGAGCTGTTTTTT
TRBJ1-1	-	-	TRBV12-5	CASGSEGTVAFF	TGTGCTAGTGGTTCGGAGGGGACGGTGGCTTTCTTT
TRBJ1-2	-	-	TRBV25-1	CASSEYGPSRTPRGYTF	TGTGCCAGCAGTGAATATGGCCCTTCCAGGACACCTCGGGGCTACACCTTC
TRBJ2-7	-	TRBD2	TRBV5-1	CASSLLAGDSYEQYF	TGCGCCAGCAGCTTACTAGCGGGGGACTCCTACGAGCAGTACTTC
TRBJ1-2	-	-	TRBV20-1	CSGRLSYGYTF	TGCAGTGGCAGGCTGTCGTATGGCTACACCTTC
TRBJ2-7	-	TRBD1	TRBV9	CASSASGGPTYEQYF	TGTGCCAGCAGCGCATCAGGGGGCCCGACCTACGAGCAGTACTTC
TRBJ1-1	-	-	TRBV12-1	CATFRGEAFF	TGTGCCACGTTCCGGGGTGAAGCTTTCTTT
TRBJ2-1	-	-	TRBV18	CASSPTGSSSYNEQFF	TGTGCCAGCTCACCAACGGGGTCTAGCTCCTACAATGAGCAGTTCTTC
TRBJ2-6	-	TRBD1	TRBV18	CASSPGTGISGANVLTF	TGTGCCAGCTCACCCGGGACAGGGATATCTGGGGCCAACGTCCTGACTTTC
TRBJ2-2	-	-	TRBV7-8	CASTLTGTGELFF	TGTGCCAGCACCTTAACAGGCACCGGGGAGCTGTTTTTT
TRBJ1-1	-	-	TRBV11-2	CASSHQGGGTEAFF	TGTGCCAGCAGCCACCAGGGAGGGGGAACTGAAGCTTTCTTT
TRBJ2-2	-	-	TRBV2	CASNSRGNTGELFF	TGTGCCAGCAATTCACGGGGGAACACCGGGGAGCTGTTTTTT
TRBJ2-3	-	-	TRBV6-2/TRBV6-3	CASSGRPADTQYF	TGTGCCAGCAGTGGGAGGCCAGCAGATACGCAGTATTTT
TRBJ1-5	-	-	TRBV28	CASSSAGGGNQPQHF	TGTGCCAGCAGCTCAGCGGGGGGCGGCAATCAGCCCCAGCATTTT
TRBJ2-1	-	-	TRBV7-2	CASSPHLASDEQFF	TGTGCCAGCAGCCCCCACCTAGCGTCTGACGAGCAGTTCTTC
TRBJ2-3	-	TRBD2	TRBV6-5	CASTSLLGGTDTQYF	TGTGCCAGCACCTCTTTGCTGGGGGGGACAGATACGCAGTATTTT